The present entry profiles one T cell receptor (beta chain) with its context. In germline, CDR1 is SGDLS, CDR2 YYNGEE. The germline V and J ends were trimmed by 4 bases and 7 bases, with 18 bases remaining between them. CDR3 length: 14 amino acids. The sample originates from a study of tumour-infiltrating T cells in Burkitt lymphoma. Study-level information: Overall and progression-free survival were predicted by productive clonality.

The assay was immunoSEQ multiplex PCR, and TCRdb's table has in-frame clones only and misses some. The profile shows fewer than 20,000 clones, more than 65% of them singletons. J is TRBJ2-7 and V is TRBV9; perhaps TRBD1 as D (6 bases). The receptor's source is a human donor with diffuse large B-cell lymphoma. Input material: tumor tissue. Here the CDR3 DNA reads TGTGCCAGCAGCCCCCTGGACAGCCCTTCGGAGCAGTACTTC. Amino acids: CASSPLDSPSEQYF.